This TCR beta chain was observed in a study of cytomegalovirus exposure and HLA in healthy donors. Whole-study findings and limits: The records held CMV serostatus as the only immune exposure information. In an earlier analysis, about 87% or about 30%: the productive usage of most TCR beta V segments. Altogether, some 170 TCR beta chains were recorded as cytomegalovirus-associated. As a later analysis revealed, the rate of TCR association differed by HLA locus, with DRB1 most and HLA-C fewest.

Turning to this clone: Its specificity is not known.

This CDR3 has 15 amino acids. Losses at the gene ends were 7 bases for V and 7 bases for J; bases not matched to a gene: 8. CDR1 LNHDA and CDR2 SQIVND come from the germline V gene (reference sequence). Both 60 Vbeta primers and 13 Jbeta primers went into the PCR. Here immunoSEQ multiplex PCR was the method, and the copy in TCRdb shows in-frame clones only, minus some. Among 100,000 to 120,000 clones, roughly 80% were seen once, and the ten largest hold 8.5% to 10%. The sequenced sample was PBMCs. This sequence was found in a woman between 40 and 55 years old in good health and CMV-seropositive. The chain carries TRBV19 and TRBJ2-1, with 12 bases matching TRBD2. CDR3: CASTPTSGRFNEQFF. The CDR3, as DNA: TGTGCCAGTACTCCAACTAGCGGGAGGTTTAATGAGCAGTTCTTC.